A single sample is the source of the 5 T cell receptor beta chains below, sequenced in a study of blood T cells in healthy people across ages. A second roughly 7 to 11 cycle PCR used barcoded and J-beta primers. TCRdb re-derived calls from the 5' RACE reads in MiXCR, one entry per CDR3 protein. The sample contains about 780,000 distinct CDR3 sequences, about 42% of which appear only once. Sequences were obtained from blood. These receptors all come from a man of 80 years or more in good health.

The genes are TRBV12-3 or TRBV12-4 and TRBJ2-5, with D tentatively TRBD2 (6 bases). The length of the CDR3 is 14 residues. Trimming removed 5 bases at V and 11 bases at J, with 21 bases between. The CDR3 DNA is TGTGCCAGCAGTAACTCGGGACTGTCCAATGAGCAGTACTTC. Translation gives CASSNSGLSNEQYF.

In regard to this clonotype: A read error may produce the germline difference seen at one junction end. CDR3 amino acids: CSVKETGNEVFF. The CDR3, as DNA: TGCAGCGTTAAAGAAACGGGAAATGAAGTTTTCTTT. The chain combines TRBV29-1 with TRBJ1-1; unclear D gene. The germline V gene has CDR1 SQVTM and CDR2 ANQGSEA. The CDR3 length is 12 residues.

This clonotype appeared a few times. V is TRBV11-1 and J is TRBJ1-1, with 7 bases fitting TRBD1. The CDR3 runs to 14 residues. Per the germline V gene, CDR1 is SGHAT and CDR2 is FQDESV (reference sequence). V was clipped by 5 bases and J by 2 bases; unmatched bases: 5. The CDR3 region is CASSERQGNTEAFF. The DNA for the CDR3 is TGTGCCAGCAGCGAGAGACAGGGCAACACTGAAGCTTTCTTT.

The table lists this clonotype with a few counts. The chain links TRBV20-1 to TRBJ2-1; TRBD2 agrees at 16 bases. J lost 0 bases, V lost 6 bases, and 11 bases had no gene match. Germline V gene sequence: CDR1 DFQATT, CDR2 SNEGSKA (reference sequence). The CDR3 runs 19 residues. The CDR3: CSAAPGTSGRGGSYNEQFF. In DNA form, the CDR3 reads TGCAGTGCCGCACCCGGGACTAGCGGGAGGGGGGGCTCCTACAATGAGCAGTTCTTC.

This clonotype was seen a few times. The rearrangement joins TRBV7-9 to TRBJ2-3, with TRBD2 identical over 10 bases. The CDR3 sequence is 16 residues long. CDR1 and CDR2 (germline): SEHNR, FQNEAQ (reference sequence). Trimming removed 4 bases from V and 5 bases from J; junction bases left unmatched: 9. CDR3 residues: CASSWSLAGELDTQYF. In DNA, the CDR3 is TGTGCCAGCAGCTGGTCGCTAGCGGGAGAGTTAGATACGCAGTATTTT.